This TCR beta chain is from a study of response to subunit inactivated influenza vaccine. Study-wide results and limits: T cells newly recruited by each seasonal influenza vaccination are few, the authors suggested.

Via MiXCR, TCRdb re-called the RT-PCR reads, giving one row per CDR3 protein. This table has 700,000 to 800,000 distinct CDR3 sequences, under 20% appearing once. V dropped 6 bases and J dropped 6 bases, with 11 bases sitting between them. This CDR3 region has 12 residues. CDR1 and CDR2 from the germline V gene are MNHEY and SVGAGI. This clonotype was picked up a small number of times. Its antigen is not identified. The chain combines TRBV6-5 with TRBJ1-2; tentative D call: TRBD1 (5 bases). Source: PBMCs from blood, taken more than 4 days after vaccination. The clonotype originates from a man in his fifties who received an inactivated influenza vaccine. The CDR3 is CASRDRKDGYTF. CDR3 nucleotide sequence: TGTGCCAGCAGAGACAGAAAGGATGGCTACACCTTC.